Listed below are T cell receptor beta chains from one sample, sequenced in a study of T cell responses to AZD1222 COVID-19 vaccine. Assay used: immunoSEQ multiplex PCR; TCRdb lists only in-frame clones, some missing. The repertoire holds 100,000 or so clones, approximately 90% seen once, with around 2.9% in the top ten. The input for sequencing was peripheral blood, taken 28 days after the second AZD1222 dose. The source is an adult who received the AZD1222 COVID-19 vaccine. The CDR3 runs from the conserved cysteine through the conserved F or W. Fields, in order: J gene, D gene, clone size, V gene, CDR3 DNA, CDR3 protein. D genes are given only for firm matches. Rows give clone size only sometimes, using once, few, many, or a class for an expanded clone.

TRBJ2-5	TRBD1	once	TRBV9	TGTGCCAGCAGCGTAGAGAGGGGGGACAGGGGGCGAGAGACCCAGTACTTC	CASSVERGDRGRETQYF
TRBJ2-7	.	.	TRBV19	TGTGCCAGTAGTATAGGTAGGGGAAGCTACGAGCAGTACTTC	CASSIGRGSYEQYF
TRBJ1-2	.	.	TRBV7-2	TGTGCCAGCAGCTCAACAGGGAACTATGGCTACACCTTC	CASSSTGNYGYTF
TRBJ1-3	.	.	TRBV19	TGTGCCAGTAGTATAGCGGTCTCTGGAAACACCATATATTTT	CASSIAVSGNTIYF
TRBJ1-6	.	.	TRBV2	TGTGCCAGCAGTGATTGGGGCCTGATAACCGCCTATAATTCACCCCTCCACTTT	CASSDWGLITAYNSPLHF
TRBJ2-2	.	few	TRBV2	TGTGCCAGCAGTGGTGGGAAGGGGCGGTCCACCGGGGAGCTGTTTTTT	CASSGGKGRSTGELFF
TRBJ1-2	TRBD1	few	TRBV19	TGTGCCAGTAGTGCAGACAGGGCTAACTATGGCTACACCTTC	CASSADRANYGYTF
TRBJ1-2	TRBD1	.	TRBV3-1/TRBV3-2	TGTGCCAGCAGCCCCCAGGGGGACTATGGCTACACCTTC	CASSPQGDYGYTF
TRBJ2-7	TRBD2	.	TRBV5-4	TGTGCCAGCAGCGCGGGGGGGAGGGTCCTATCCTACGAGCAGTACTTC	CASSAGGRVLSYEQYF
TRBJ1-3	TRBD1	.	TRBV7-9	TGTGCCAGCACCCAATCAACCGACAGGGGATTTGGAAACACCATATATTTT	CASTQSTDRGFGNTIYF
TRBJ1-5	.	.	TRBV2	TGTGCCAGCAGGGCCATCGGGCCCCAGCATTTT	CASRAIGPQHF
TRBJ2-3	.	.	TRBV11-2	TGTGCCAGCAGCTCGTACGGGCGCGGGGGCGGGGATACGCAGTATTTT	CASSSYGRGGGDTQYF
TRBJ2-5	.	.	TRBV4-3	TGCGCCAGCAGCCAAGATACAGGGAAAGAGACCCAGTACTTC	CASSQDTGKETQYF
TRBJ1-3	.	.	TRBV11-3	TGTGCCAGCAGCTTATTTGGTGCCACCTTCTCTGGAAACACCATATATTTT	CASSLFGATFSGNTIYF
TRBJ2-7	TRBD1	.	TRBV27	TGTGCCAGCTTTAGGGGGACAGGGGGTTCCTACGAGCAGTACTTC	CASFRGTGGSYEQYF
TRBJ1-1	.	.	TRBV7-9	TGTGCCAGCAGCCGGACCGGGAACACTGAAGCTTTCTTT	CASSRTGNTEAFF
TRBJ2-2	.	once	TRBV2	TGTGCCAGCAAGAACACCGGGGAGCTGTTTTTT	CASKNTGELFF
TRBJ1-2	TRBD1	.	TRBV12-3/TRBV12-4	TGTGCCAGCAGTGCCTCAGGGGGTGGTGGCTACACCTTC	CASSASGGGGYTF
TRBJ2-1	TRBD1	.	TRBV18	TGTGCCAGCTCACCCGGGACAGATGAGCAGTTCTTC	CASSPGTDEQFF
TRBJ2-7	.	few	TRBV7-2	TGTGCCAGCAGCTCACCCGGGACGGCCGTCTACGAGCAGTACTTC	CASSSPGTAVYEQYF
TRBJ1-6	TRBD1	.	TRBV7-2	TGTGCCAGCAGCTTATCTCCGGGACAGGGCAGTTCACCCCTCCACTTT	CASSLSPGQGSSPLHF
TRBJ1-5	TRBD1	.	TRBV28	TGTGCCAGCAGCCCAAGGACAGGGGTAAGACAGCCCCAGCATTTT	CASSPRTGVRQPQHF
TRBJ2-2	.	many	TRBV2	TGTGCCAGCAGTGAATTCTCTGGGACCGGGGAGCTGTTTTTT	CASSEFSGTGELFF
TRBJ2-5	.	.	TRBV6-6	TGTGCCAGCAGTTACTCCGGGGGCCAGGAGACCCAGTACTTC	CASSYSGGQETQYF
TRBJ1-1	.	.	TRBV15	TGTGCCACCAGCAGGGACAGCCGGAACACTGAAGCTTTCTTT	CATSRDSRNTEAFF
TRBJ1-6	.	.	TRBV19	TGTGCCAGTAGTAACGGGGGAAAGGGTTCACCCCTCCACTTT	CASSNGGKGSPLHF
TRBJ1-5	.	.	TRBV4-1	TGCGCCAGCAGCCTAGAGACAGAGAGCAATCAGCCCCAGCATTTT	CASSLETESNQPQHF
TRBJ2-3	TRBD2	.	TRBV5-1	TGCGCCAGCAGCTTGCTAGCGGGGGACGCAGATACGCAGTATTTT	CASSLLAGDADTQYF
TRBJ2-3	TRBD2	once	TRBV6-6	TGTGCCAGCATCGGGGGGGGCAATTTCGCAGATACGCAGTATTTT	CASIGGGNFADTQYF
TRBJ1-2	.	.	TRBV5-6	TGTGCCAGCAGCTCCCGGGGGGGCCTCTATGGCTACACCTTC	CASSSRGGLYGYTF
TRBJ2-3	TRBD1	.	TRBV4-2	TGTGCCAGCAGCCAAGCACCCTTCGAGGGGGCCGTAGATACGCAGTATTTT	CASSQAPFEGAVDTQYF
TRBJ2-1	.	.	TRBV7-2	TGTGCCAGCAGCTATCGAGCGGGCCCCTACAATGAGCAGTTCTTC	CASSYRAGPYNEQFF
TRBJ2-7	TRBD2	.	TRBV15	TGTGCCACCAGCAGAGATGGAGCGGGGGGGGGCTACGAGCAGTACTTC	CATSRDGAGGGYEQYF
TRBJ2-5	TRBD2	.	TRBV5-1	TGCGCCAGCAGCAACGGACTAGCCTCAGAGACCCAGTACTTC	CASSNGLASETQYF
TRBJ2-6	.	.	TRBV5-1	TGCGCCAGCAGCTTGGCGGTGAGGGGGGCCAACGTCCTGACTTTC	CASSLAVRGANVLTF
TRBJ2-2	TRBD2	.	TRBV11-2	TGTGCCAGCAGTCTACGAAGTGGGGGGGACACCGGGGAGCTGTTTTTT	CASSLRSGGDTGELFF
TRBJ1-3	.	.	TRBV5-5	TGTGCCAGCAGCTTGGCACTTTTTTGGCCTGGAAACACCATATATTTT	CASSLALFWPGNTIYF
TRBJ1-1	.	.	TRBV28	TGTGCCAGCAGTTGGGTACAGATGAACACTGAAGCTTTCTTT	CASSWVQMNTEAFF
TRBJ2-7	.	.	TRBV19	TGTGCCAGTAGGGGCCGTTACGAGCAGTACTTC	CASRGRYEQYF
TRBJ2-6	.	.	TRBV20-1	TGCAGTGCTAGTCAGTCCTATGGGCTCTCTGGGGCCAACGTCCTGACTTTC	CSASQSYGLSGANVLTF
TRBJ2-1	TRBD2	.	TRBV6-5	TGTGCCAGCAGTTACAAGCGGGGGGGGTACAATGAGCAGTTCTTC	CASSYKRGGYNEQFF
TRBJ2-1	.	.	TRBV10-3	TGTGCCATCAGTCCCAGGACGGAGATCTACAATGAGCAGTTCTTC	CAISPRTEIYNEQFF
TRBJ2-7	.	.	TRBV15	TGTGCCACCAGCAGAGGGGACGGGCTTGTAGGCTACGAGCAGTACTTC	CATSRGDGLVGYEQYF
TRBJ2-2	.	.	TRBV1	TGCACGGCGGGACAAAACACCGGGGAGCTGTTTTTT	CTAGQNTGELFF
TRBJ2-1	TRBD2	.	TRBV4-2	TGTGCCAGCAGCCGGAATAGGGGCGGGGGGTACAATGAGCAGTTCTTC	CASSRNRGGGYNEQFF
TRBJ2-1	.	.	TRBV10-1	TGCGCCAGCAGTGAGTCGAATGAGCAGTTCTTC	CASSESNEQFF
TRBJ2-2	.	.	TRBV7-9	TGTGCCAGCCCCTTGGATCAGAACACCGGGGAGCTGTTTTTT	CASPLDQNTGELFF
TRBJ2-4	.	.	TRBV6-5	TGTGCCAGCAGTTATGCCAGGGCCAAAAACATTCAGTACTTC	CASSYARAKNIQYF
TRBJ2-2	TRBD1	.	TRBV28	TGTGCCAGCAGTACTCCGGACAGGGCGCGCGGGGAGCTGTTTTTT	CASSTPDRARGELFF
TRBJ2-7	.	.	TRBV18	TGTGCCAGCTCACCAGCCACGCGGTCCTCCTACGAGCAGTACTTC	CASSPATRSSYEQYF
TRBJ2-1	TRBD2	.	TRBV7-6	TGTGCCAGCAGCTTAGCGACTCTAGCGGGGGGGCTATTCTTC	CASSLATLAGGLFF